The T cell receptor beta chain described here comes from a study of pediatric ulcerative colitis. Trimming cost V 5 bases and J 6 bases, with 11 bases left between them. The CDR3 length is 13 residues. Germline V CDR1 and CDR2: SEHNR, FQNEAQ (reference sequence). Regarding the study as a whole: Acute severe colitis showed lower rectal diversity from clonal expansions. Two rectal CDR3 clonotypes occurred in all ulcerative colitis patients. Ulcerative colitis patients shared more blood-rectal clones than controls.

This clone came up once. Antigen specificity is unknown. The table came from immunoSEQ multiplex PCR; TCRdb's copy has only in-frame clones and leaves some out. The sample lists about 32,000 clones, around 80% occurring once. Blood was drawn at the time of colonoscopy. This receptor was identified in a boy between 10 and 17 years old with severe ulcerative colitis. The chain has TRBV7-9 and TRBJ2-1, with D possibly matching TRBD1 (5 bases). Specimen: blood. CDR3 region: CASSPWTPNEQFF. CDR3 nucleotide sequence: TGTGCCAGCAGCCCTTGGACACCCAATGAGCAGTTCTTC.